This TCR beta chain came from a study of T cell repertoires in cytomegalovirus infection. Study background: Researchers turned to recently identified HLA-C-restricted CMV epitopes as well as well-studied HLA-B-restricted ones.

Germline lookup yields CDR1 LNHDA and CDR2 SQIVND (reference sequence). The length of the CDR3 is 17 residues. J lost 6 bases, V lost 4 bases, and 10 bases had no gene match. Of note for this clonotype: The antigen is not known.

TCRdb ran MiXCR on the reads and lists one entry per CDR3 protein. The profile shows over 250,000 distinct CDR3 sequences, 22% of them singletons. The J gene is TRBJ1-5, the V gene TRBV19, with 12 positions matching TRBD1. The sequencing used cultured PBMCs, collected from culture after CMV antigen stimulation. This clonotype was sampled from a human donor in good health (CMV status not recorded). Some clones in this sample may be carry-over from other donors' samples. The CDR3 region has the DNA TGTGCCAGTAGTACGAGACTGGGACAGGGGGCCGCTCAGCCCCAGCATTTT. Encoded protein: CASSTRLGQGAAQPQHF.